Each of the 22 T cell receptor beta chains below was sequenced from the same sample in a study of CD8+CD57+ T cells in acquired aplastic anemia. CD8+CD57+ cell expansion had been shown by flow cytometry in patients chosen for sequencing. CDR3 and TCR beta VDJ profiling relied on a genomic DNA template. From the reads, TCRdb called clonotypes with MiXCR, one entry per CDR3 protein. The sample contains 250,000 to 350,000 distinct CDR3 sequences, about three fifths of which appear only once. Input material: sorted CD4+, CD8+, or CD8+CD57+ T cells (not recorded which) from PBMCs. These receptor sequences come from a human donor with aplastic anemia.

The rearrangement uses TRBV15 and TRBJ2-7; TRBD1 matches 10 bases. CDR3 size: 16 residues. J was trimmed by 4 bases and V by 4 bases; bases with no gene match: 10. Germline V gene sequence: CDR1 LNHNV, CDR2 YYDKDF (reference sequence). The CDR3 region is CATSISATGGGYEQYF. The DNA of the CDR3 is TGTGCCACCAGCATTTCTGCGACAGGGGGCGGTTACGAGCAGTACTTC.

V usage is TRBV12-3 or TRBV12-4 and J usage is TRBJ2-1; tentatively, D is TRBD2 (5 bases). V was clipped by 7 bases and J by 10 bases, with 11 bases between them. This CDR3 is built from 11 residues. In nucleotides, the CDR3 is TGTGCCAGCAACAGTCCGGGGGAGCAGTTCTTC. It yields the protein CASNSPGEQFF.

This clonotype was picked up a small number of times. CDR3 coding DNA: TGTGCCAGCAGCCAAAGTAGTCTGGCAGGGGCCAATGAGCAGTTCTTC. This gives the protein CASSQSSLAGANEQFF. The chain combines TRBV3-1 with TRBJ2-1; a weak D match, TRBD1 (6 bases). Germline-derived CDR1 and CDR2 are LGHDT and YNNKEL (reference sequence). Trimming stripped 2 bases from V and 6 bases from J, with 17 bases between. CDR3 length: 16 residues.

V and J are TRBV7-2 and TRBJ2-3, with D perhaps given as TRBD1 or TRBD2 (5 bases each). Trimming took 2 bases from V and 1 from J, leaving 13 bases between them. CDR1 and CDR2 (germline): SGHTA, FQGNSA. The CDR3 runs 16 residues. The CDR3 loop reads CASSLMGLAGTDTQYF. The DNA of the CDR3 is TGTGCCAGCAGCTTAATGGGGCTAGCCGGCACAGATACGCAGTATTTT.

This clonotype was seen repeatedly, ten times or more. This chain links TRBV19 with TRBJ1-1; a weak D match, TRBD1 (5 bases). The CDR3 is 16 amino acids. V lost 4 bases and J 1 base, leaving 16 bases between the germline ends. Germline CDR1 LNHDA, CDR2 SQIVND (reference sequence). This chain's CDR3 is CASSTPSGTENTEAFF. CDR3 DNA sequence: TGTGCCAGTAGTACTCCCTCCGGGACGGAGAACACTGAAGCTTTCTTT.

The rearrangement joins TRBV5-1 to TRBJ1-1, with D perhaps matching TRBD1 (5 bases). Trimming pared 4 bases from V and 0 bases from J, leaving 13 bases between. The CDR3 is made up of 15 amino acids. CDR1 and CDR2 (germline): SGHRS, YFSETQ. This CDR3 is CASSASTGMNTEAFF. Written as DNA, the CDR3 is TGCGCCAGCAGCGCCTCCACAGGCATGAACACTGAAGCTTTCTTT.

In this sample, this clonotype turned up once. The chain employs TRBV10-3 and TRBJ2-3; tentatively, D is TRBD1 (5 bases). Germline-derived CDR1 and CDR2 are ENHRY and SYGVKD. This CDR3 has 16 residues. V lost 0 bases and J 0 bases, leaving 10 bases between the germline ends. The CDR3 bases are TGTGCCATCAGTGAGTCAACCAGGGCTAGCACAGATACGCAGTATTTT. This encodes CAISESTRASTDTQYF.

This clonotype occurred many times. V and J are TRBV19 and TRBJ2-7; TRBD2 agrees at 8 bases. The CDR3 has 16 residues. In germline, CDR1 is LNHDA, CDR2 SQIVND (reference sequence). Losses at the gene ends were 0 bases for V and 4 bases for J; bases not matched to a gene: 8. CDR3 protein: CASSIDLITSGYEQYF. The CDR3 nucleotides are TGTGCCAGTAGTATAGATCTAATAACTAGCGGATACGAGCAGTACTTC.

This chain links TRBV6-5 with TRBJ2-7, with TRBD1 identical over 9 bases. The CDR3 has 15 amino acids. Per the germline V gene, CDR1 is MNHEY and CDR2 is SVGAGI. The junction had 7 bases not matched to a gene; V was cut back by 6 bases and J by 1 base. CDR3 amino acids: CASSSDRGFSYEQYF. In DNA, the CDR3 is TGTGCCAGCAGCTCAGACAGGGGGTTTTCCTACGAGCAGTACTTC.

This clonotype was counted at least ten times. This chain joins TRBV7-8 and TRBJ1-1, with D perhaps matching TRBD1 (6 bases). This CDR3 spans 19 amino acids. V was shortened by 2 bases and J by 6 bases, with 28 bases between the two germline ends. Germline V gene sequence: CDR1 SGHVS, CDR2 FQNEAQ. As DNA, the CDR3 is TGTGCCAGCAGCTTATATAGAGGGGGGAGGGGCAGGGATTCTTCTGAAGCTTTCTTT. It encodes CASSLYRGGRGRDSSEAFF.

The rearrangement joins TRBV2 to TRBJ1-2, with TRBD1 as a possible D gene (6 bases). This CDR3 has 14 residues. Between the trimmed V and J ends, which lost 6 bases and 5 bases, there was a span of 16 bases. Germline assignment: CDR1 SNHLY and CDR2 FYNNEI. The chain's CDR3 is CASRGAGLPYGYTF. Written as DNA, the CDR3 is TGTGCCAGCAGGGGGGCAGGCCTTCCTTATGGCTACACCTTC.

This clonotype was seen ten or more times. This chain connects TRBV6-5 to TRBJ2-7; the D gene could be TRBD1 or TRBD2 (5 bases each). This CDR3 is 14 amino acids long. Trimming took 11 bases from V and 2 from J, leaving 19 bases between them. Looked up from germline, CDR1 is MNHEY and CDR2 is SVGAGI. The CDR3 DNA sequence: TGTGCCGCCGGGGATTCGGGGCCTCCCTACGAGCAGTACTTC. This translates into CAAGDSGPPYEQYF.

The V call is TRBV13, the J call TRBJ2-2; D is ambiguous. The CDR3 length is 13 residues. Looked up from germline, CDR1 is PRHDT and CDR2 is FYEKMQ (reference sequence). V lost 9 bases to trimming and J lost 0 bases, with 8 bases between them. CDR3 nucleotide sequence: TGTGCCAGTCGCCCTGCGAACACCGGGGAGCTGTTTTTT. Its protein is CASRPANTGELFF. Looking up the rest from reference TRBV13 and TRBJ2-2 gives the full variable domain: AAGVIQSPRHLIKEKRETATLKCYPIPRHDTVYWYQQGPGQDPQFLISFYEKMQSDKGSIPDRFSAQQFSDYHSELNMSSLELGDSALYFCASRPANTGELFFGEGSRLTVL.

This clonotype has a handful of counts. The V call is TRBV7-9, the J call TRBJ2-2; TRBD2 matches at 10 bases. Unmatched junction bases numbered 4, after V lost 2 bases and J lost 4 bases. The germline gives CDR1 SEHNR, CDR2 FQNEAQ (reference sequence). The CDR3 is 16 amino acids. The CDR3 DNA follows: TGTGCCAGCAGCTTAACAGCGGGGGGGCCCACCGGGGAGCTGTTTTTT. It yields the protein CASSLTAGGPTGELFF.

V gene TRBV7-9 combines with J gene TRBJ2-3; D gene unclear. This CDR3 spans 12 amino acids. Germline CDR1 reads SEHNR; CDR2 reads FQNEAQ (reference sequence). V was shortened by 5 bases and J by 4 bases, with 7 bases between the two germline ends. Here the CDR3 reads CASSPYADTQYF. In DNA form, the CDR3 reads TGTGCCAGCAGCCCTTATGCAGATACGCAGTATTTT. The entire variable domain, with the rest obtained from reference TRBV7-9 and TRBJ2-3, is as follows: DTGVSQNPRHKITKRGQNVTFRCDPISEHNRLYWYRQTLGQGPEFLTYFQNEAQLEKSRLLSDRFSAERPKGSFSTLEIQRTEQGDSAMYLCASSPYADTQYFGPGTRLTVL.

There are many counts of this clonotype. The J gene is TRBJ2-3, the V gene TRBV7-2; D is undetermined. The V end lost 3 bases, the J end lost 3 bases, and 10 bases lay between the germline ends. Germline V gene data show CDR1 as SGHTA and CDR2 as FQGNSA. The length of the CDR3 is 14 residues. CDR3 residues: CASSFGGYTDTQYF. CDR3 bases: TGTGCCAGCAGCTTTGGCGGATATACAGATACGCAGTATTTT.

Many counts were recorded for this clonotype. CDR3 amino acids: CASSFGSLTGELFF. Written as DNA, the CDR3 is TGTGCCAGCAGTTTCGGGTCCCTCACCGGGGAGCTGTTTTTT. This rearrangement joins TRBV11-3 to TRBJ2-2; D unresolved. V was pared by 6 bases and J by 4 bases, with 12 bases between. Per germline, CDR1 SGHNT and CDR2 YENEEA. CDR3 length: 14 residues.

On this clonotype itself: At one end, the junction sequence differs from germline, possibly due to a read error. The chain links TRBV7-9 to TRBJ2-5; TRBD2 aligns across 12 bases. CDR3 length: 17 residues. The germline CDR1 and CDR2 sequences are SEHNR and FQNEAQ (reference sequence). CDR3 loop: CASSPLTSGSFRETQYF. The CDR3 DNA is TGCGCCAGCAGCCCTCTGACTAGCGGGAGTTTCCGCGAGACCCAGTACTTC.

V is TRBV12-3 or TRBV12-4 and J is TRBJ2-4, with no clear D. Trimming cost V 5 bases and J 1 base, with 15 bases left between them. CDR3 length equals 16 residues. The CDR3 region has the DNA TGTGCCAGCAGTCTAACTTACTCTGGGGCCAAAAACATTCAGTACTTC. Residues: CASSLTYSGAKNIQYF.

The chain uses TRBV25-1 and TRBJ2-2, with a possible D match to TRBD2 (6 bases). Trimming shortened V by 5 bases and J by 4 bases, and 14 bases separated the two germline ends. Germline-derived CDR1 and CDR2 are MGHDK and SYGVNS. The CDR3 runs to 15 residues. The CDR3 DNA follows: TGTGCCAGCAGTTACGGGACTGAGACCACCGGGGAGCTGTTTTTT. It is translated as CASSYGTETTGELFF.

This clonotype appeared a few times. A much more abundant neighbour one base away suggests this may be a read error. This chain uses TRBV5-4 with TRBJ1-1; D is possibly TRBD1 (5 bases). The CDR3 spans 14 residues. Per the germline V gene, CDR1 is SGHNT and CDR2 is YYREEE (reference sequence). The CDR3 bases are TGTGCCAGCAGGCAAGACAGACTGAACACTGGAGCTTTCTTT. This gives the protein CASRQDRLNTGAFF.

The chain is built from TRBV6-5 and TRBJ1-6, with D perhaps matching TRBD1 (5 bases). Germline V CDR1 and CDR2: MNHEY, SVGAGI. The CDR3 is 14 residues long. V shed 3 bases and J shed 10 bases, with 13 bases lying between them. CDR3 in DNA: TGTGCCAGCAGTTATGAGGCAGGGAGATCACCCCTCCACTTT. It is translated as CASSYEAGRSPLHF.